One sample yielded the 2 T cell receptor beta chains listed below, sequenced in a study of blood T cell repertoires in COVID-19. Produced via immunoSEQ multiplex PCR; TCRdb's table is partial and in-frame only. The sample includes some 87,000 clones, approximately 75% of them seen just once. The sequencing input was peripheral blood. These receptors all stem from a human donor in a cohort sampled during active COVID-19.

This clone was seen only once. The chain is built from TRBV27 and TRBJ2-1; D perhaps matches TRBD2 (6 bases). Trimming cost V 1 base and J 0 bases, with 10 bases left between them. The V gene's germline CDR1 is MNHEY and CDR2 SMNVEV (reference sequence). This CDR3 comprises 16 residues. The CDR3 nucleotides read TGTGCCAGCAGTTTATTGGGGACTGGCTCCTACAATGAGCAGTTCTTC. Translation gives CASSLLGTGSYNEQFF.

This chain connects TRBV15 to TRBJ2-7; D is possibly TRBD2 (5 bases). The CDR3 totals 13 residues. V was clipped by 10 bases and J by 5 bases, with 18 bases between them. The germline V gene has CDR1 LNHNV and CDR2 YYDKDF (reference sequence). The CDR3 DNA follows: TGTGCCAACATCCGAGGGAGTCGGGACGAGCAGTACTTC. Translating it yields CANIRGSRDEQYF.